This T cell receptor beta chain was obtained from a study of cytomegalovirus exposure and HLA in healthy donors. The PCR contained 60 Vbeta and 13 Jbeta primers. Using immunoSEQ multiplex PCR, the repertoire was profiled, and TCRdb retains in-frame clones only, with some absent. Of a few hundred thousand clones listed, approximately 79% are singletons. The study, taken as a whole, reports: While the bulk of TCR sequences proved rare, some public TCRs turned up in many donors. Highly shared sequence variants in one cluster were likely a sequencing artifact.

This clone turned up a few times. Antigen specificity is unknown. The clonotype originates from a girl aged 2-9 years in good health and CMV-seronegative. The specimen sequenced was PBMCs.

CDR3 nucleotides: TGTGCCACCAGACTCACCCGAAGAACCGGGGAGCTGTTTTTT. It yields the protein CATRLTRRTGELFF. This chain connects TRBV27 to TRBJ2-2; D is unclear. The V gene lost 10 bases and the J gene lost 5 bases, with 17 bases spanning the gap. The CDR3 runs to 14 residues. Germline-derived CDR1 and CDR2 are MNHEY and SMNVEV (reference sequence).